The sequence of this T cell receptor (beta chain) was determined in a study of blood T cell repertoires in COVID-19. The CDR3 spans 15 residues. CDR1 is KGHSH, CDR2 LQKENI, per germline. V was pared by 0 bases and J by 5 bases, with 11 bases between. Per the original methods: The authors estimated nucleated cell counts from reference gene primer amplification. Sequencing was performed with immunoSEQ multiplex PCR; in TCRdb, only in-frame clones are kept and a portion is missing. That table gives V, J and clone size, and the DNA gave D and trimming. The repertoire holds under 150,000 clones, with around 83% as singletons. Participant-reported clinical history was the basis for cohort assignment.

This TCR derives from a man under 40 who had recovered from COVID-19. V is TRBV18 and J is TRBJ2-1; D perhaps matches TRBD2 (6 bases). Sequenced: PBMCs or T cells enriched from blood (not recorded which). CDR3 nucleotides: TGTGCCAGCTCACCACCTCTAGCGAGAAACAATGAGCAGTTCTTC. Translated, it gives CASSPPLARNNEQFF.